This is a list of T cell receptor beta chains from one sample in a study of T cells expressing NK-cell markers. TCRdb reprocessed the 5' RACE reads and reports one entry per CDR3 protein, with no DNA. This repertoire includes a few hundred thousand distinct CDR3 sequences. The specimen sequenced was blood T cells: a sorted CD56 or NKG2C T cell subset, CD4+ or CD8+ T cells, or bulk PBMC T cells (not recorded which). The receptors stem from a man aged 18-75 years in good health. CDR3s include the opening cysteine and the closing phenylalanine or tryptophan.

v_call	j_call	cdr3_aa
TRBV6-5	TRBJ2-3	CASSYSGGQGLDTQYF
TRBV7-8	TRBJ2-1	CASSLVAGSYNEQFF
TRBV2	TRBJ1-2	CASRRPGTASDGYTF
TRBV6-2/TRBV6-3	TRBJ2-1	CASRGVYEQFF
TRBV4-1	TRBJ2-5	CASSQRWGGPEETQYF
TRBV10-3	TRBJ2-7	CAISDPGQGGTYEQYF
TRBV12-3/TRBV12-4	TRBJ1-2	CASSLGRSSSYGYTF
TRBV19	TRBJ1-5	CASTAVQFNQPQHF
TRBV12-3/TRBV12-4	TRBJ2-7	CASSFAGHEQYF
TRBV5-1	TRBJ2-7	CASSRLGVDEQYF
TRBV19	TRBJ2-1	CASSIDLRGTSGGRFF
TRBV28	TRBJ1-5	CASSLWGQGLVRGDRKPQHF
TRBV2	TRBJ1-5	CASSGGQNRYSNQPQHF
TRBV30	TRBJ1-2	CACPLGGINNYGYTF
TRBV7-2	TRBJ2-3	CASSLGVTSSPTDTQYF
TRBV7-9	TRBJ2-7	CASSERTAPYEQYF
TRBV7-9	TRBJ1-5	CASSLTGTGGQPQHF
TRBV7-2	TRBJ2-3	CASSLEGGRRGTQYF
TRBV27	TRBJ1-2	CASSDLRVSYGYGYTF
TRBV19	TRBJ1-6	CATSDRVHSPLHF
TRBV19	TRBJ1-5	CASRPNRVLTQPQHF
TRBV15	TRBJ2-1	CATSRGRTGPYNEQFF